In its sample, the clone carrying this T cell receptor (beta chain) was seen a few times. Germline V gene data show CDR1 as SGHTA and CDR2 as FQGNSA. This CDR3 region has 14 residues. These data are taken from a study of immune characterization of retroperitoneal liposarcoma. TCRdb ran MiXCR on the PCR reads and lists one entry per CDR3 protein. The repertoire includes 8,500 to 14,000 distinct CDR3 sequences, over 20% of them detected once, and about 9.8% sits in the top ten. The material sequenced was blood. This sequence originates from a female donor with retroperitoneal liposarcoma. The chain has TRBV7-2 and TRBJ2-5; unclear D gene. The J call may be in error: the DNA end matches TRBJ2-7 better. CDR3 nucleotides: TGTGCCAGCAGCCGTGATCAGGCGTACTACGAGCAGTACTTC. Translation: CASSRDQAYYEQYF.